This TCR beta chain was found in a study of regulatory T cells in long-lasting Graves disease. V was clipped by 2 bases and J by 2 bases, with 11 bases between them. The CDR3 is 14 residues long. In germline, CDR1 is SGHRS, CDR2 YFSETQ. Time point noted: newly diagnosed GD, antithyroid drugs for less than 3 months. Extracted RNA from PBMCs served as the source of the TCR library. Ten or more counts support this clonotype. Arm-PCR of CDR3 regions and iRepertoire HTBI primers were used to build TCR beta libraries. TCRdb reprocessed the multiplex PCR reads via MiXCR and lists one record per CDR3 protein. The data contain about 540,000 distinct CDR3 sequences, around an eighth of them seen just once; the ten biggest clones take up 8% to 10%. These same data were also listed under a study on T cells in Graves' hyperthyroidism and ophthalmopathy.

This rearrangement joins TRBV5-1 to TRBJ2-7; tentatively, D is TRBD2 (6 bases). The sequence was collected from a man in his thirties or forties with Graves disease. The input for sequencing was peripheral blood mononuclear cells (PBMCs), taken at new diagnosis, from a patient treated with antithyroid drugs. This chain's CDR3 is CASSFGGGTYEQYF. The DNA of the CDR3 is TGCGCCAGCAGCTTTGGGGGAGGTACCTACGAGCAGTACTTC. Full variable domain (remainder filled in from reference TRBV5-1 and TRBJ2-7): KAGVTQTPRYLIKTRGQQVTLSCSPISGHRSVSWYQQTPGQGLQFLFEYFSETQRNKGNFPGRFSGRQFSNSRSEMNVSTLELGDSALYLCASSFGGGTYEQYFGPGTRLTVT.